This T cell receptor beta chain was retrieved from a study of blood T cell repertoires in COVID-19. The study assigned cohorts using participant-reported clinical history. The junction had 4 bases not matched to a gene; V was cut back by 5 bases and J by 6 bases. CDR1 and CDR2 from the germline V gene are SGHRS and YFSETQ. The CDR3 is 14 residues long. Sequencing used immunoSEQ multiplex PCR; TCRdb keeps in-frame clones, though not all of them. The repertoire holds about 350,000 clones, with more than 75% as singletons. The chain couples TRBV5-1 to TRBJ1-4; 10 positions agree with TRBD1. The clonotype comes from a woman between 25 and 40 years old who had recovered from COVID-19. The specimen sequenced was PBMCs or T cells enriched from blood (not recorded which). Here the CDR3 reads CASRRQGADEKLFF. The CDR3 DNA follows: TGCGCCAGCAGGAGACAGGGGGCGGATGAAAAACTGTTTTTT.